What follows are 31 T cell receptor beta chains derived from one specimen sequenced in a study of human thymus T cells. Sequencing was performed with immunoSEQ multiplex PCR; in TCRdb, only in-frame clones are kept and a portion is missing. The sample consists of roughly 77,000 clones, 95% of them appearing once. In corrective heart surgery, resections were taken, and these provided the thymus tissue. The material sequenced was thymus tissue. These receptors all stem from a girl under three years old with a congenital heart defect but otherwise immunologically healthy.

This chain joins TRBV6-5 and TRBJ1-1; D may be TRBD1 (6 bases). Germline lookup yields CDR1 MNHEY and CDR2 SVGAGI. The CDR3 is 13 amino acids. The V end lost 3 bases, the J end lost 9 bases, and 14 bases lay between the germline ends. This CDR3 is CASSYGQFYQAFF. CDR3 DNA sequence: TGTGCCAGCAGTTATGGACAGTTCTACCAAGCTTTCTTT.

The CDR3 sequence is CASSVKQGTVQPQHF. The CDR3 region has the DNA TGTGCCAGCAGTGTAAAACAGGGGACGGTTCAGCCCCAGCATTTT. The chain joins TRBV6-1 to TRBJ1-5; 7 bases map to TRBD1. CDR1 and CDR2 (germline): MNHNS, SASEGT. Unmatched junction bases numbered 9, after V lost 4 bases and J lost 6 bases. CDR3 length: 15 residues.

J is TRBJ2-5 and V is TRBV5-1, with D possibly TRBD2 on 6 matching bases. The germline CDR1 and CDR2 sequences are SGHRS and YFSETQ. The V end lost 6 bases, the J end lost 2 bases, and 23 bases lay between the germline ends. This CDR3 contains 17 residues. Here the CDR3 DNA reads TGCGCCAGCAACCCACGGAGAATGAGGGACTTTCAAGAGACCCAGTACTTC. It encodes CASNPRRMRDFQETQYF.

This clone appeared a single time. J is TRBJ2-5 and V is TRBV7-3; D gene unclear. Trimming left V 1 base short and J 5 bases short, with 8 bases between. The CDR3 is 13 residues long. The V gene's germline CDR1 is SGHTA and CDR2 FQGTGA. The DNA of the CDR3 is TGTGCCAGCAGCTTAAGGGCCGCCGAGACCCAGTACTTC. Its translation: CASSLRAAETQYF.

The CDR3 loop reads CASSPYYVRGIYGYTF. Here the CDR3 DNA reads TGTGCCAGCAGCCCGTACTATGTACGAGGGATCTATGGCTACACCTTC. V usage is TRBV14 and J usage is TRBJ1-2, with D hard to call. The CDR3 length is 16 residues. Germline lookup yields CDR1 SGHDN and CDR2 FVKESK. V was shortened by 4 bases and J by 4 bases, with 19 bases between the two germline ends. The complete variable domain, with remaining parts taken from reference TRBV14 and TRBJ1-2, reads EAGVTQFPSHSVIEKGQTVTLRCDPISGHDNLYWYRRVMGKEIKFLLHFVKESKQDESGMPNNRFLAERTGGTYSTLKVQPAELEDSGVYFCASSPYYVRGIYGYTFGSGTRLTVV.

V gene TRBV30 combines with J gene TRBJ2-1, with D maybe TRBD2 (6 bases). Trimming stripped 3 bases from V and 3 bases from J, with 9 bases between. The CDR3 length is 13 residues. Germline lookup yields CDR1 GTSNPN and CDR2 SVGIG (reference sequence). The CDR3 sequence: CAWRWRDYNEQFF. CDR3 nucleotides: TGTGCCTGGAGGTGGCGGGACTACAATGAGCAGTTCTTC. The complete variable domain, with remaining parts taken from reference TRBV30 and TRBJ2-1, reads SQTIHQWPATLVQPVGSPLSLECTVEGTSNPNLYWYRQAAGRGLQLLFYSVGIGQISSEVPQNLSASRPQDRQFILSSKKLLLSDSGFYLCAWRWRDYNEQFFGPGTRLTVL.

The gene calls are TRBV18 and TRBJ1-5; 7 bases fit TRBD1. Per the germline V gene, CDR1 is KGHSH and CDR2 is LQKENI. The CDR3 runs to 16 residues. With 3 bases clipped from V and 6 bases from J, the junction kept 11 bases outside the gene matches. The CDR3 bases are TGTGCCAGCTCACCTTCTCCGACAGGGAAAGGTCAGCCCCAGCATTTT. Its translation: CASSPSPTGKGQPQHF.

The chain recombines TRBV15 with TRBJ1-1; D is unresolved. CDR1 is LNHNV, CDR2 YYDKDF, per germline (reference sequence). The V gene lost 2 bases and the J gene lost 3 bases, with 13 bases spanning the gap. The CDR3 is made up of 15 amino acids. The CDR3 sequence is CATSRPRTEHTEAFF. The CDR3 bases are TGTGCCACCAGCAGACCCCGGACCGAGCACACTGAAGCTTTCTTT.

The chain links TRBV28 to TRBJ2-7; perhaps TRBD1 as D (7 bases). The germline V and J ends were trimmed by 3 bases and 4 bases, with 13 bases remaining between them. CDR1 and CDR2 from the germline V gene are MDHEN and SYDVKM. The CDR3 length is 14 residues. The CDR3 sequence is CASSLPTGRYEQYF. CDR3 coding DNA: TGTGCCAGCAGTTTGCCGACAGGGAGGTACGAGCAGTACTTC.

The CDR3 reads CASSLGYQCSYNEQFF. The CDR3 bases are TGTGCCAGCAGTTTAGGCTACCAATGCTCCTACAATGAGCAGTTCTTC. The chain combines TRBV27 with TRBJ2-1; D is uncertain. The V gene lost 2 bases and the J gene lost 0 bases, with 11 bases spanning the gap. This CDR3 comprises 16 residues. Germline-derived CDR1 and CDR2 are MNHEY and SMNVEV (reference sequence).

The chain has TRBV10-1 and TRBJ2-5; 15 bases are shared with TRBD2. Germline V gene sequence: CDR1 WNHNN, CDR2 SYGVQD (reference sequence). The trim removed 5 bases at V and 2 bases at J, leaving 3 bases unmatched. The CDR3 is made up of 16 amino acids. CDR3 protein: CASSPGTSGRQETQYF. For the CDR3, the DNA is TGCGCCAGCAGTCCCGGGACTAGCGGGAGGCAAGAGACCCAGTACTTC.

The chain has TRBV6-5 and TRBJ1-6; D might be TRBD1 (5 bases). This CDR3 has 15 residues. V dropped 3 bases and J dropped 6 bases, with 12 bases sitting between them. Germline V lookup: CDR1 MNHEY, CDR2 SVGAGI. In DNA form, the CDR3 reads TGTGCCAGCAGTTATCTTTCAGGGCTTAATTCACCCCTCCACTTT. Translation: CASSYLSGLNSPLHF.

This rearrangement joins TRBV2 to TRBJ2-5; D is possibly TRBD1 or TRBD2 (6 bases each). The CDR3 extends over 13 amino acids. In germline, CDR1 is SNHLY, CDR2 FYNNEI. Trimming pared 7 bases from V and 2 bases from J, leaving 11 bases between. The CDR3 spells CASTQGRQETQYF. CDR3 bases: TGTGCCAGCACTCAGGGGAGGCAAGAGACCCAGTACTTC.

Here the CDR3 DNA reads TGTGCCAGCAGTTTAAAGCGGACGTATGGCTACACCTTC. This translates into CASSLKRTYGYTF. The chain carries TRBV28 and TRBJ1-2; unclear D gene. Trimming cost V 2 bases and J 5 bases, with 9 bases left between them. CDR1 MDHEN and CDR2 SYDVKM come from the germline V gene. CDR3 length: 13 amino acids.

The chain links TRBV2 to TRBJ2-7; D possibly matches TRBD1 or TRBD2 (5 bases each). The CDR3 is 21 residues long. V lost 2 bases, J lost 4 bases, and 33 bases lay in between. The V gene's germline CDR1 is SNHLY and CDR2 FYNNEI. CDR3 in DNA: TGTGCCAGCAGTGAACACCGGTCGCGGGCGTATATGGGGCTAGAATGGTACGAGCAGTACTTC. Amino acid sequence: CASSEHRSRAYMGLEWYEQYF.

The V call is TRBV19, the J call TRBJ1-2; unclear D gene. Germline CDR1 LNHDA, CDR2 SQIVND (reference sequence). Deletions cut 3 bases from V and 5 bases from J, with 10 bases between. The CDR3 length is 13 residues. The chain's CDR3 is CASSIKETYGYTF. The CDR3, as DNA: TGTGCCAGTAGTATTAAAGAGACGTATGGCTACACCTTC.

V gene TRBV7-8 combines with J gene TRBJ2-6; TRBD1 matches at 9 bases. Unmatched junction bases numbered 8, after V lost 11 bases and J lost 0 bases. Germline-derived CDR1 and CDR2 are SGHVS and FQNEAQ. This CDR3 spans 16 amino acids. The CDR3 spells CALLGDRASGANVLTF. As DNA, the CDR3 is TGTGCCCTGTTGGGGGACAGGGCCTCTGGGGCCAACGTCCTGACTTTC.

The V call is TRBV5-1, the J call TRBJ2-7, with 11 nucleotides matching TRBD2. The length of the CDR3 is 15 residues. Germline V lookup: CDR1 SGHRS, CDR2 YFSETQ. V shed 5 bases, J shed 3 bases, and the junction held 7 bases outside the gene matches. CDR3 in DNA: TGCGCCAGCAGATTAGCGGGAGGGCTTAGCTACGAGCAGTACTTC. Its translation is CASRLAGGLSYEQYF.

The V call is TRBV5-6, the J call TRBJ2-7, with TRBD2 identical over 11 bases. This CDR3 is 14 amino acids long. CDR1 is SGHDT, CDR2 YYEEEE, per germline. The V and J ends lost 5 bases and 4 bases, in that order; junction bases with no gene match: 5. Here the CDR3 reads CASRGGTSGYEQYF. DNA for the CDR3: TGTGCCAGCAGAGGTGGGACTAGCGGATACGAGCAGTACTTC.

The sample holds one count of this clone. The chain couples TRBV7-8 to TRBJ2-7, with a tentative D call TRBD2 (6 bases). V lost 5 bases, J lost 0 bases, and 14 bases lay in between. Germline loops: CDR1 SGHVS, CDR2 FQNEAQ. The CDR3 spans 15 residues. The CDR3 reads CASSIRDWGSYEQYF. In nucleotides, the CDR3 is TGTGCCAGCAGCATAAGGGACTGGGGCTCCTACGAGCAGTACTTC.

This chain connects TRBV30 to TRBJ2-2, with D perhaps matching TRBD1 or TRBD2 (5 bases each). Germline values: CDR1 GTSNPN, CDR2 SVGIG (reference sequence). CDR3 length equals 16 residues. The V end lost 2 bases, the J end lost 3 bases, and 16 bases lay between the germline ends. The CDR3 protein is CAWSYLWGTHTGELFF. In DNA, the CDR3 is TGTGCCTGGAGTTACCTCTGGGGGACCCACACCGGGGAGCTGTTTTTT.

The chain joins TRBV27 to TRBJ1-1; D gene ambiguous. The CDR3 has 12 residues. From germline, CDR1 is MNHEY and CDR2 SMNVEV (reference sequence). Trimming pared 7 bases from V and 3 bases from J, leaving 9 bases between. The CDR3 loop reads CASTSRDTEAFF. The CDR3 nucleotides read TGTGCCAGCACCTCCCGCGACACTGAAGCTTTCTTT.

This clone has just one count. This rearrangement joins TRBV15 to TRBJ1-4; TRBD1 matches 7 bases. Unmatched junction bases numbered 17, after V lost 1 base and J lost 0 bases. Germline CDR1 LNHNV, CDR2 YYDKDF (reference sequence). This CDR3 comprises 21 residues. The CDR3 loop is CATSRGPPNRGCEATNEKLFF. In DNA, the CDR3 is TGTGCCACCAGCAGAGGACCCCCCAACAGGGGATGCGAGGCAACTAATGAAAAACTGTTTTTT.

V gene TRBV5-1 combines with J gene TRBJ1-4; 11 bases are a match to TRBD1. CDR1 SGHRS and CDR2 YFSETQ come from the germline V gene. This CDR3 comprises 16 residues. The ends lost 3 bases at V and 8 bases at J; junction bases unmatched: 9. The CDR3 region is CASSSSGQGAGEKLFF. As DNA, the CDR3 is TGCGCCAGCAGCTCCTCAGGACAGGGGGCAGGGGAAAAACTGTTTTTT.

The chain has TRBV28 and TRBJ2-1, with D perhaps given as TRBD1 or TRBD2 (5 bases each). Trimming took 1 base from V and 7 from J, leaving 20 bases between them. The CDR3 is 17 amino acids. Germline CDR1 and CDR2: MDHEN and SYDVKM. The CDR3, as DNA: TGTGCCAGCAGTTTATCGCGTTCCGGGGACCTGGGGAATGAGCAGTTCTTC. The encoded protein is CASSLSRSGDLGNEQFF.

The chain has TRBV2 and TRBJ2-1; 12 bases line up with TRBD2. The CDR3 is 15 amino acids. Germline V lookup: CDR1 SNHLY, CDR2 FYNNEI. The V and J ends lost 5 bases and 10 bases, in that order; junction bases with no gene match: 9. The CDR3: CASSPTSGSSEEQFF. CDR3 nucleotides: TGTGCCAGCAGTCCGACTAGCGGGAGCTCCGAGGAGCAGTTCTTC.

The CDR3 loop reads CASSWTPTPYNEQFF. DNA for the CDR3: TGTGCCAGCAGCTGGACTCCCACTCCCTACAATGAGCAGTTCTTC. The V gene is TRBV5-4, the J gene TRBJ2-1; possibly TRBD2 for D (5 bases). This CDR3 comprises 15 residues. Trimming shortened V by 3 bases and J by 2 bases, and 12 bases separated the two germline ends. CDR1 is SGHNT and CDR2 is YYREEE in the germline V gene (reference sequence).

The count of this clone is one. The CDR3 region has the DNA TGCGCCAGCAGCCCCCCGACAGGCTCTGGAAACACCATATATTTT. It translates to CASSPPTGSGNTIYF. The chain joins TRBV4-1 to TRBJ1-3; perhaps TRBD1 as D (6 bases). The CDR3 is made up of 15 amino acids. Germline V lookup: CDR1 MGHRA, CDR2 YSYEKL. Trimming shortened V by 4 bases and J by 0 bases, and 10 bases separated the two germline ends.

This rearrangement joins TRBV9 to TRBJ2-7; D unresolved. CDR1 is SGDLS and CDR2 is YYNGEE in the germline V gene. The CDR3 runs 11 residues. Trimming took off 5 bases at V and 4 bases at J, with 7 bases between the two ends. The chain's CDR3 is CASSDEYEQYF. The CDR3 coding sequence is TGTGCCAGCAGTGATGAATACGAGCAGTACTTC.

The chain has TRBV30 and TRBJ2-1; 8 bases line up with TRBD2. The CDR3 has 18 amino acids. Per germline, CDR1 GTSNPN and CDR2 SVGIG (reference sequence). Trimming cost V 5 bases and J 7 bases; bases outside gene matches: 22. CDR3 amino acids: CAWEKGAGDWSGANEQFF. CDR3 DNA: TGTGCCTGGGAAAAGGGAGCGGGAGATTGGAGCGGGGCAAATGAGCAGTTCTTC.

V and J are TRBV7-2 and TRBJ1-2; D gene uncertain. Trimming took 5 bases from V and 0 from J, leaving 13 bases between them. Germline V gene lookup returns CDR1 SGHTA and CDR2 FQGNSA. This CDR3 is 15 amino acids long. CDR3 in amino acids: CASSIEHSTNYGYTF. CDR3 sequence (DNA): TGTGCCAGCAGCATCGAACACAGCACTAACTATGGCTACACCTTC.